Sequencing of this TCR beta chain was carried out in a study of T cell changes during pregnancy in multiple sclerosis. The germline gives CDR1 SGHDN, CDR2 FVKESK. This CDR3 has 17 amino acids. Unmatched junction bases numbered 10, after V lost 0 bases and J lost 5 bases. This table comes from immunoSEQ multiplex PCR, and its TCRdb copy is limited to in-frame clones, with some not included. The sample records about 46,000 clones, about 91% being singletons. Sequenced material: CD8+ T cells from peripheral blood mononuclear cells, taken after pregnancy. The origin of this receptor is a female donor with multiple sclerosis, enrolled in a pregnancy study. V and J are TRBV14 and TRBJ2-5; 9 nucleotides line up with TRBD1. The CDR3 spells CASSQDNRGLVTETQYF. CDR3 DNA: TGTGCCAGCAGCCAAGATAACAGGGGGCTTGTAACGGAGACCCAGTACTTC.